The 32 T cell receptor beta chains below all came from one sample that was sequenced in a study of liver allograft versus peripheral blood T cells (dated by TCRdb to 2018 to 2021). The study in broad terms: In liver transplant recipients, the study looked at T cell receptor repertoires in the peripheral blood and set them against the repertoires found within the transplanted livers.

This sample was sequenced with an Illumina MiSeq. TCRdb applied fastp at Q25 and MiXCR to the public reads, then kept only in-frame beta chains. All rows with the same CDR3 protein become a single entry with the most common DNA and genes. Recorded for this sample are several thousand distinct CDR3 sequences; over 14% of them occurred a single time. The leading ten clones occupy over 2.5% of the sample. Receptor source: a human patient who had a liver transplant. Following transplantation, T cells from the graft donor may be among those present.

V and J are TRBV20-1 and TRBJ1-1; D not certain. The CDR3 has 17 residues. The V gene's germline CDR1 is DFQATT and CDR2 SNEGSKA (reference sequence). The V end lost 3 bases, the J end lost 0 bases, and 20 bases lay between the germline ends. CDR3 amino acids: CSASLGFPTDMNTEAFF. In nucleotides, the CDR3 is TGCAGTGCTAGCCTCGGGTTCCCGACTGACATGAACACTGAAGCTTTCTTT.

As to this clonotype: A much larger clone lies a single base off, so this may be a read error. CDR3 nucleotides: TGTACCAGCAGCTACAATCGACTAGCGGGAGGCTTCTATGAGCAGTTCTTC. It is translated as CTSSYNRLAGGFYEQFF. The chain joins TRBV7-2 to TRBJ2-1, with 13 bases fitting TRBD2. Trimming cost V 4 bases and J 8 bases; bases outside gene matches: 11. Germline CDR1 SGHTA, CDR2 FQGNSA. This CDR3 contains 17 residues.

By share, this clonotype counts as medium-sized. The CDR3 DNA sequence: TGTGCCTGGAGCTCCTCCGGCTCCTATAATTCACCCCTCCACTTT. Its translation is CAWSSSGSYNSPLHF. V gene TRBV30 combines with J gene TRBJ1-6; D gene uncertain. CDR1 and CDR2 (germline): GTSNPN, SVGIG (reference sequence). CDR3 length: 15 amino acids. V gave up 3 bases and J gave up 0 bases, with 9 bases separating them.

This clonotype is judged medium-sized (0.01 to 0.1%). The chain combines TRBV20-1 with TRBJ1-2, with a weak D call TRBD1 (5 bases). Trimming removed 6 bases from V and 4 bases from J, with 21 bases in between. Germline V gene sequence: CDR1 DFQATT, CDR2 SNEGSKA (reference sequence). The CDR3 has 15 amino acids. DNA of the CDR3: TGCAGTGCGGCCCAGGGACGGCAGCTCCCCTATGGCTACACCTTC. Translated: CSAAQGRQLPYGYTF.

This clonotype was seen many times. The V gene is TRBV28, the J gene TRBJ2-7; D is unresolved. CDR1 and CDR2 (germline): MDHEN, SYDVKM. Trimming removed 8 bases from V and 1 base from J, with 6 bases in between. This CDR3 is built from 11 residues. The CDR3, as DNA: TGTGCCAGCGTTGGTTCCTACGAGCAGTACTTC. Its protein is CASVGSYEQYF.

This clonotype is termed medium-sized. This chain connects TRBV15 to TRBJ2-7; D not resolved. This CDR3 has 16 amino acids. V was shortened by 1 base and J by 0 bases, with 13 bases between the two germline ends. The germline CDR1 and CDR2 sequences are LNHNV and YYDKDF (reference sequence). DNA of the CDR3: TGTGCCACCAGCAGAGTCGGACGTTCCAGCTCCTACGAGCAGTACTTC. It translates to CATSRVGRSSSYEQYF.

In its sample, this clonotype ranks as medium-sized. The V call is TRBV6-1, the J call TRBJ2-1; tentative D call: TRBD1 (5 bases). V shed 6 bases and J shed 12 bases, with 15 bases lying between them. Germline loops: CDR1 MNHNS, CDR2 SASEGT. This CDR3 region has 12 residues. CDR3 nucleotide sequence: TGTGCCAGCAGCCACAGGAGACCCTGGCAGTTCTTC. Translated, it gives CASSHRRPWQFF.

There are a few counts of this clonotype. CDR3 amino acids: CASRTFGPEQYF. Written as DNA, the CDR3 is TGTGCCAGCAGGACGTTTGGTCCCGAGCAGTACTTC. The genes are TRBV6-2 or TRBV6-3 and TRBJ2-7, with D unclear. In germline, CDR1 is MNHEY, CDR2 SVGEGT. The CDR3 is made up of 12 amino acids. V was shortened by 6 bases and J by 6 bases, with 12 bases between the two germline ends.

This clonotype counts as medium-sized. The rearrangement uses TRBV10-3 and TRBJ2-2; 16 bases line up with TRBD2. J lost 5 bases, V lost 7 bases, and 7 bases had no gene match. This CDR3 region has 17 residues. Germline values: CDR1 ENHRY, CDR2 SYGVKD. The CDR3 nucleotides are TGTGCCATCACCGGGACTAGCGGGAGGGCCGGTACCGGGGAGCTGTTTTTT. Its translation: CAITGTSGRAGTGELFF.

This clonotype is labeled as medium-sized (0.01 to 0.1%). The J gene is TRBJ1-5, the V gene TRBV9; D possibly corresponds to TRBD1 (5 bases). The length of the CDR3 is 15 residues. V lost 5 bases and J lost 0, with 12 bases in between. Germline V lookup: CDR1 SGDLS, CDR2 YYNGEE. CDR3 sequence reads: CASSPGQTSNQPQHF. CDR3 in DNA: TGTGCCAGCAGTCCAGGACAAACTAGCAATCAGCCCCAGCATTTT.

This clonotype is medium-sized. The gene calls are TRBV6-5 and TRBJ1-5; maybe TRBD1 (6 bases). Germline-derived CDR1 and CDR2 are MNHEY and SVGAGI. The CDR3 covers 13 residues. V lost 6 bases, J lost 4 bases, and 10 bases lay in between. The CDR3 spells CASRRGQNQPQHF. In DNA form, the CDR3 reads TGTGCCAGCAGGCGGGGGCAAAATCAGCCCCAGCATTTT.

The chain is built from TRBV18 and TRBJ1-1, with D hard to call. This CDR3 is 15 amino acids long. V shed 0 bases and J shed 4 bases, with 12 bases lying between them. Germline CDR1 and CDR2: KGHSH and LQKENI. CDR3 DNA sequence: TGTGCCAGCTCACCACCGGGCGTCTACGTCACTGAAGCTTTCTTT. Amino acids: CASSPPGVYVTEAFF.

This sequence joins TRBV28 and TRBJ2-7; D ambiguous. Per germline, CDR1 MDHEN and CDR2 SYDVKM. V lost 3 bases and J 1 base, leaving 13 bases between the germline ends. The CDR3 has 15 residues. The CDR3 bases are TGTGCCAGCAGTTTTGGGTATGCGCGATCCTACGAGCAGTACTTC. Translated: CASSFGYARSYEQYF. Drawing the rest from reference TRBV28 and TRBJ2-7, the complete variable domain is DVKVTQSSRYLVKRTGEKVFLECVQDMDHENMFWYRQDPGLGLRLIYFSYDVKMKEKGDIPEGYSVSREKKERFSLILESASTNQTSMYLCASSFGYARSYEQYFGPGTRLTVT.

This clonotype is judged medium-sized. The chain couples TRBV6-6 to TRBJ1-5; TRBD1 agrees at 11 bases. CDR3 length: 14 residues. Trimming cost V 6 bases and J 4 bases; bases outside gene matches: 2. Germline V gives CDR1 MNHNY, CDR2 SVGAGI (reference sequence). The CDR3 DNA is TGTGCCAGCAGAGGGACAGGGGGTAATCAGCCCCAGCATTTT. It translates to CASRGTGGNQPQHF.

The J gene is TRBJ2-7, the V gene TRBV9; 11 bases map to TRBD1. The CDR3 contains 16 residues. The V gene's germline CDR1 is SGDLS and CDR2 YYNGEE. Trimming removed 0 bases from V and 6 bases from J; junction bases left unmatched: 8. CDR3 amino acids: CASSVGGGDRGVEQYF. The CDR3 DNA reads TGTGCCAGCAGCGTAGGAGGGGGGGACAGGGGGGTCGAGCAGTACTTC. The full variable domain, in which reference TRBV9 and TRBJ2-7 provide the parts outside the CDR3, is DSGVTQTPKHLITATGQRVTLRCSPRSGDLSVYWYQQSLDQGLQFLIQYYNGEERAKGNILERFSAQQFPDLHSELNLSSLELGDSALYFCASSVGGGDRGVEQYFGPGTRLTVT.

This clonotype is termed medium-sized. V usage is TRBV6-2 or TRBV6-3 and J usage is TRBJ2-2; D gene ambiguous. Germline V lookup: CDR1 MNHEY, CDR2 SVGEGT. The CDR3 consists of 15 residues. Trimming pared 4 bases from V and 2 bases from J, leaving 11 bases between. CDR3 DNA sequence: TGTGCCAGCAGTTGGCGTCACTTAAACACCGGGGAGCTGTTTTTT. As protein: CASSWRHLNTGELFF.

This clonotype was counted at least ten times. The chain employs TRBV18 and TRBJ2-3; TRBD2 matches at 7 bases. The CDR3 is 14 amino acids. In germline, CDR1 is KGHSH, CDR2 LQKENI. The trim removed 6 bases at V and 2 bases at J, leaving 5 bases unmatched. The CDR3 sequence: CASSLAGPTDTQYF. CDR3 DNA sequence: TGTGCCAGCTCTTTAGCGGGCCCCACAGATACGCAGTATTTT. Full variable domain (missing parts from reference TRBV18 and TRBJ2-3): NAGVMQNPRHLVRRRGQEARLRCSPMKGHSHVYWYRQLPEEGLKFMVYLQKENIIDESGMPKERFSAEFPKEGPSILRIQQVVRGDSAAYFCASSLAGPTDTQYFGPGTRLTVL.

This clonotype was detected a few times. The V and J genes are TRBV27 and TRBJ2-1; a weak D match, TRBD1 (5 bases). CDR1 is MNHEY and CDR2 is SMNVEV in the germline V gene (reference sequence). The V end lost 7 bases, the J end lost 1 base, and 14 bases lay between the germline ends. This CDR3 region has 15 residues. CDR3: CASIPQGRSYNEQFF. The CDR3 DNA reads as TGTGCCAGCATTCCTCAGGGTCGGTCCTACAATGAGCAGTTCTTC.

This clonotype was picked up many times. This chain links TRBV20-1 with TRBJ1-4, with D perhaps matching TRBD1 (5 bases). V was trimmed by 1 base and J by 5 bases, leaving 8 bases between them. CDR3 size: 13 residues. The germline V gene has CDR1 DFQATT and CDR2 SNEGSKA (reference sequence). The CDR3 spells CSARGTLNEKLFF. Here the CDR3 DNA reads TGCAGTGCTAGAGGGACACTCAATGAAAAACTGTTTTTT.

This clonotype occurred a few times. The genes are TRBV28 and TRBJ2-5; TRBD2 matches at 7 bases. The length of the CDR3 is 14 residues. J was trimmed by 4 bases and V by 2 bases; bases with no gene match: 4. The germline V gene encodes CDR1 MDHEN and CDR2 SYDVKM. CDR3 sequence: CASSLHAGVETQYF. The CDR3 DNA follows: TGTGCCAGCAGTTTACATGCGGGAGTAGAGACCCAGTACTTC.

This clonotype is deemed medium-sized (0.01 to 0.1%). The J gene is TRBJ1-2, the V gene TRBV6-5, with D perhaps matching TRBD1 (6 bases). The germline CDR1 and CDR2 sequences are MNHEY and SVGAGI. The CDR3 extends over 14 amino acids. Deletions cut 2 bases from V and 4 bases from J, with 11 bases between. The CDR3 region is CASSYGGQPYGYTF. The CDR3 region has the DNA TGTGCCAGCAGTTACGGCGGACAGCCCTATGGCTACACCTTC.

With respect to this clonotype: A much bigger clone sits one base away, suggesting this may be a read error. The rearrangement links TRBV12-3 or TRBV12-4 to TRBJ1-2; 8 bases line up with TRBD1. The V segment lost 1 base and the J segment 2 bases; nucleotides outside the gene matches: 6. The CDR3 has 16 residues. CDR3 sequence reads: CASSLVRWTGNYGYTF. The DNA of the CDR3 is TGTGCCAGCAGTTTAGTCCGCTGGACAGGGAACTATGGCTACACCTTC.

This clonotype has ten or more counts. The chain employs TRBV18 and TRBJ2-5, with D hard to call. The length of the CDR3 is 14 residues. The V gene's germline CDR1 is KGHSH and CDR2 LQKENI. Trimming shortened V by 3 bases and J by 1 base, and 9 bases separated the two germline ends. The chain's CDR3 is CASSPDRTQETQYF. The CDR3 coding sequence is TGTGCCAGCTCACCCGACCGGACCCAAGAGACCCAGTACTTC.

This chain uses TRBV5-1 with TRBJ1-4; D is possibly TRBD1 (5 bases). CDR3 length: 16 residues. V was shortened by 0 bases and J by 2 bases, with 11 bases between the two germline ends. Germline V gives CDR1 SGHRS, CDR2 YFSETQ. CDR3 region: CASSLAPGVTNEKLFF. CDR3 sequence (DNA): TGCGCCAGCAGCTTGGCCCCGGGGGTGACTAATGAAAAACTGTTTTTT.

This rearrangement joins TRBV9 to TRBJ2-1, with 8 bases matching TRBD2. The ends lost 4 bases at V and 4 bases at J; junction bases unmatched: 13. The CDR3 sequence is 17 residues long. Germline lookup yields CDR1 SGDLS and CDR2 YYNGEE. CDR3 region: CASSTDPRAGVYNEQFF. CDR3 DNA: TGTGCCAGCAGCACCGACCCCAGAGCGGGGGTGTACAATGAGCAGTTCTTC.

The chain has TRBV20-1 and TRBJ2-2; 10 bases are shared with TRBD1. The CDR3 runs 15 residues. From germline, CDR1 is DFQATT and CDR2 SNEGSKA (reference sequence). V shed 6 bases and J 6 bases; nucleotides not matched to a gene: 10. In DNA form, the CDR3 reads TGCAGTGCAACCGCGGGACAGGGGTTTCCCGGGGAGCTGTTTTTT. Translated, it gives CSATAGQGFPGELFF.

This clonotype is termed medium-sized. The chain is built from TRBV19 and TRBJ1-5, with 10 nucleotides matching TRBD1. Germline V gene lookup returns CDR1 LNHDA and CDR2 SQIVND (reference sequence). CDR3 size: 14 residues. V lost 9 bases, J lost 3 bases, and 5 bases stayed unmatched. The CDR3 DNA sequence: TGTGCCAGCATCGGACAGGGGGACAATCAGCCCCAGCATTTT. Amino acids: CASIGQGDNQPQHF.

This clonotype was seen repeatedly, ten times or more. This chain joins TRBV20-1 and TRBJ1-3, with unresolved D. Trimming took off 0 bases at V and 0 bases at J, with 12 bases between the two ends. CDR1 and CDR2 from the germline V gene are DFQATT and SNEGSKA (reference sequence). The CDR3 contains 16 residues. DNA of the CDR3: TGCAGTGCTAGAGACGGGGTATTTAGCTCTGGAAACACCATATATTTT. Translating gives CSARDGVFSSGNTIYF.

This clonotype was seen more than once but under ten times. The rearrangement links TRBV5-1 to TRBJ2-1; the D call may be TRBD1 or TRBD2 (5 bases each). CDR3 length: 15 amino acids. The ends were cut back, 2 bases at V and 4 bases at J, with 13 bases in the middle. CDR1 is SGHRS, CDR2 YFSETQ, per germline. The chain's CDR3 is CASSLGAGQYNEQFF. In nucleotides, the CDR3 is TGCGCCAGCAGCTTAGGGGCGGGCCAATACAATGAGCAGTTCTTC.

This clonotype showed up many times. This sequence joins TRBV6-1 and TRBJ2-7; D is undetermined. The germline V gene encodes CDR1 MNHNS and CDR2 SASEGT. The CDR3 is 13 amino acids. Deletions cut 5 bases from V and 0 bases from J, with 8 bases between. CDR3 coding DNA: TGTGCCAGCAGTCGGGCCTACTCCTACGAGCAGTACTTC. It specifies CASSRAYSYEQYF.

This clonotype was observed a single time. The chain has TRBV5-6 and TRBJ2-2; TRBD2 matches at 8 bases. With V trimmed by 6 bases and J by 7 bases, 20 bases remained unmatched. The CDR3 runs 18 residues. CDR1 SGHDT and CDR2 YYEEEE come from the germline V gene. The CDR3 DNA reads as TGTGCCAGCACCAGAAGGGCGGGAGGCACAGCCAGGAGCGGGGAGCTGTTTTTT. Encoded protein: CASTRRAGGTARSGELFF. The whole variable domain, remainder taken from reference TRBV5-6 and TRBJ2-2, is DAGVTQSPTHLIKTRGQQVTLRCSPKSGHDTVSWYQQALGQGPQFIFQYYEEEERQRGNFPDRFSGHQFPNYSSELNVNALLLGDSALYLCASTRRAGGTARSGELFFGEGSRLTVL.

The chain is built from TRBV20-1 and TRBJ1-2, with no clear D. Germline CDR1 DFQATT, CDR2 SNEGSKA (reference sequence). The CDR3 sequence is 16 residues long. The V end was cut by 0 bases, the J end by 0 bases, with 14 bases between. This CDR3 reads CSARDRYRAPNYGYTF. CDR3 bases: TGCAGTGCTAGAGATCGATATCGGGCTCCTAACTATGGCTACACCTTC.